This T cell receptor (beta chain) was captured in a study of molecular identifiers for immune sequencing clone quantification. Study context: Across replicate runs, RNA obtained from approximately 20,000 or 100,000 naive CD8 cells was divided into five, with four undergoing sequencing.

Sorting captured naive CD8 T cells as CD8+CD4-CCR7+CD45RA+. TCRdb recomputed calls from the PCR reads with MiXCR, one row per CDR3 protein. The table lists roughly 320,000 distinct CDR3 sequences, under 25% of them singletons, with about 0.74% in the top ten. The sample holds many counts of this clonotype. Its antigen remains unknown. Study findings and constraints: The study reportedly detected spiked Jurkat TCR RNA from one cell among around 970,000 naive cells.

V gave up 2 bases and J gave up 2 bases, with 8 bases separating them. Germline V gives CDR1 SGHVS, CDR2 FNYEAQ. CDR3 length: 14 amino acids. Sequencing was done on a sample of naive CD8+ T cells from blood, with Jurkat cell RNA spiked in. Subset in this sample: FACS-sorted CD8+CD4-CCR7+CD45RA+ naive T cells. This clonotype originated in a human donor in good health. Some libraries in this study had Jurkat cell RNA spiked in. The chain has TRBV7-6 and TRBJ2-3; possible D gene TRBD2, 5 bases. The CDR3 loop is CASSLLGDTDTQYF. The CDR3 nucleotides read TGTGCCAGCAGCTTATTGGGAGACACAGATACGCAGTATTTT.